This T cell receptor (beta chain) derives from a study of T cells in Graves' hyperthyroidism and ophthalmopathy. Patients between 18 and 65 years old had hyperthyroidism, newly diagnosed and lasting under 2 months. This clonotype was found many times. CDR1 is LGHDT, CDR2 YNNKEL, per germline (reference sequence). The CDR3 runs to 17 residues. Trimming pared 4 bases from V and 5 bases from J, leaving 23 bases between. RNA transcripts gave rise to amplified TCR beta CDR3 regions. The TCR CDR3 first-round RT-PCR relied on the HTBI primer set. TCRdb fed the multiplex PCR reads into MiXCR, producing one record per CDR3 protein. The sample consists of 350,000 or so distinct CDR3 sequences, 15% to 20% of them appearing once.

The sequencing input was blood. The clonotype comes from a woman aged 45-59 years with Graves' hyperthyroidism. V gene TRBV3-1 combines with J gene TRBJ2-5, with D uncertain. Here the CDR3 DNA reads TGTGCCAGCAGCCCCCAATCAAGTCCCTGGGTTCCGGAGACCCAGTACTTC. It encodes CASSPQSSPWVPETQYF.